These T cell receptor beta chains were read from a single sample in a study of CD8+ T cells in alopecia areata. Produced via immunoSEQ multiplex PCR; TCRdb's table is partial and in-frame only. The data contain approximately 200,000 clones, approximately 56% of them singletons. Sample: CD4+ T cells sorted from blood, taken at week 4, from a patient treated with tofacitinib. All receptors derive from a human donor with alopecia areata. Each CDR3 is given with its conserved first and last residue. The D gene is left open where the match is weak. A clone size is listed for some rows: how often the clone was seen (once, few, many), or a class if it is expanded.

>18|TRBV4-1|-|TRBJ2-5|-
CASTQKGAAVVERETQYF
TGCGCCAGCACCCAAAAGGGAGCCGCGGTAGTTGAGCGAGAGACCCAGTACTTC
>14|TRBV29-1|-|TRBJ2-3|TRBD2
CSEMEGGSTDTQYF
TGCAGCGAGATGGAGGGAGGGAGCACAGATACGCAGTATTTT
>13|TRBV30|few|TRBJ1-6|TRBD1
CAWSPDRDSPLHF
TGTGCCTGGAGCCCCGACAGGGATTCACCCCTCCACTTT
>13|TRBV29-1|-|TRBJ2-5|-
CSGTGRFIETQYF
TGCAGCGGGACCGGTCGGTTTATAGAGACCCAGTACTTC
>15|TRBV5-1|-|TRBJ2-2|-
CATTLAGMNTGELFF
TGCGCCACCACCTTAGCAGGGATGAACACCGGGGAGCTGTTTTTT
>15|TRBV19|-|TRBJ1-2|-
CASSISLTTGGGYTF
TGTGCCAGTAGTATATCCCTAACGACAGGCGGTGGCTACACCTTC
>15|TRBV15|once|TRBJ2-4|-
CATSQGSLAKNIQYF
TGTGCCACCTCGCAGGGGAGCCTAGCCAAAAACATTCAGTACTTC
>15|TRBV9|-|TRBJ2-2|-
CASSVGTRNTGELFF
TGTGCCAGCAGCGTAGGTACTCGCAACACCGGGGAGCTGTTTTTT
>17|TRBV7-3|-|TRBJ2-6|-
CASSSQPNGGGANVLTF
TGTGCCAGCAGCTCCCAACCGAATGGTGGAGGGGCCAACGTCCTGACTTTC
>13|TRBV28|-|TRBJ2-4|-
CASRETGRNIQYF
TGTGCCAGCAGGGAAACAGGGCGGAACATTCAGTACTTC
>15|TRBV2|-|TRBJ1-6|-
CASSDRQGRNSPLHF
TGTGCCAGCAGTGACCGGCAGGGGAGGAATTCACCCCTCCACTTT
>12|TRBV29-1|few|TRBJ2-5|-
CSHSGYQETQYF
TGCAGCCATTCGGGGTACCAAGAGACCCAGTACTTC
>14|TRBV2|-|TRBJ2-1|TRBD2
CASIELADYNEQFF
TGTGCCAGCATTGAGCTAGCGGATTACAATGAGCAGTTCTTC
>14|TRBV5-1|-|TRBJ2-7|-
CASSLGARVYEQYF
TGCGCCAGCAGCTTGGGTGCGCGGGTCTACGAGCAGTACTTC
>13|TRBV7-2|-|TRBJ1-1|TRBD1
CASSQRGPTEAFF
TGTGCCAGCAGCCAAAGGGGGCCCACTGAAGCTTTCTTT
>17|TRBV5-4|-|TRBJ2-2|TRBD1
CASSLAKSGGLTGELFF
TGTGCCAGCAGCTTGGCCAAATCAGGGGGCTTGACCGGGGAGCTGTTTTTT
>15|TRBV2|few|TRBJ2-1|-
CASSEAPRGYNEQFF
TGTGCCAGCAGTGAAGCGCCAAGGGGTTACAATGAGCAGTTCTTC
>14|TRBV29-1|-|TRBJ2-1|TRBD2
CSVEYLAGGIEQFF
TGCAGCGTTGAATACCTAGCGGGGGGGATTGAGCAGTTCTTC
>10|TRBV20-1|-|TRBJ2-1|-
CSARVEEQFF
TGCAGTGCTAGAGTGGAGGAGCAGTTCTTC
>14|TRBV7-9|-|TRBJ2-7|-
CASSLSGRAYEQYF
TGTGCCAGCAGCTTATCAGGGAGAGCCTACGAGCAGTACTTC
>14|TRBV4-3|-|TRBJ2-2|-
CASSQETNTGELFF
TGCGCCAGCAGCCAAGAGACGAACACCGGGGAGCTGTTTTTT
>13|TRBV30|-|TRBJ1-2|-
CAWSAPPGNGYTF
TGTGCCTGGAGTGCACCTCCGGGGAATGGCTACACCTTC
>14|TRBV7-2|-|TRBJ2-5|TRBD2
CASRIARGGETQYF
TGTGCCAGCAGGATCGCTCGGGGGGGAGAGACCCAGTACTTC
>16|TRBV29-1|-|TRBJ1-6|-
CSVEDPLRGRNSPLHF
TGCAGCGTTGAAGATCCATTAAGGGGAAGAAATTCACCCCTCCACTTT
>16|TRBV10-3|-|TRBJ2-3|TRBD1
CAISGPRDRGTDTQYF
TGTGCCATCAGTGGACCCCGGGACAGGGGGACAGATACGCAGTATTTT
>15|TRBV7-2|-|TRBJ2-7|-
CASRMDGIQSYEQYF
TGTGCCAGCAGGATGGACGGGATCCAATCATACGAGCAGTACTTC
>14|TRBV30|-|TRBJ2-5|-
CAWNKIGGGETQYF
TGTGCCTGGAACAAAATCGGGGGTGGAGAGACCCAGTACTTC
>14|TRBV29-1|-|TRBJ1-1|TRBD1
CSVRPRGPNTEAFF
TGCAGCGTGCGACCCAGGGGGCCGAACACTGAAGCTTTCTTT
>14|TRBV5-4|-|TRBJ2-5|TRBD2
CASSPGAGEETQYF
TGTGCCAGCAGCCCGGGTGCGGGGGAAGAGACCCAGTACTTC
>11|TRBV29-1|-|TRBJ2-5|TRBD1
CSVAGGETQYF
TGCAGCGTTGCAGGGGGAGAGACCCAGTACTTC
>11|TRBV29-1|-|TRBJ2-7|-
CSGGPSYEQYF
TGCAGCGGGGGGCCCTCCTACGAGCAGTACTTC
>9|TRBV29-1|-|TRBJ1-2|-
CSVLRGYTF
TGCAGCGTCCTCAGGGGCTACACCTTC
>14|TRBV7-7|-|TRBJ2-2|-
CASSLGQSTGELFF
TGTGCTAGCAGCTTGGGGCAGAGCACCGGGGAGCTGTTTTTT
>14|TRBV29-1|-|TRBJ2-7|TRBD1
CSVEMTGGSYEQYF
TGCAGCGTTGAAATGACAGGGGGCTCCTACGAGCAGTACTTC
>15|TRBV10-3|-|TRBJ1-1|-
CAISDYGKVNTEAFF
TGTGCCATCAGTGATTACGGAAAAGTGAACACTGAAGCTTTCTTT
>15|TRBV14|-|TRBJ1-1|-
CASSQGLWGRAEAFF
TGTGCCAGCAGCCAAGGTCTCTGGGGGCGAGCTGAAGCTTTCTTT
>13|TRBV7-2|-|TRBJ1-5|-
CASSLGIGQPQHF
TGTGCCAGCAGCTTAGGTATAGGTCAGCCCCAGCATTTT
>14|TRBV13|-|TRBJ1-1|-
CASSLLGGDTEAFF
TGTGCCAGCAGCTTATTGGGGGGCGACACTGAAGCTTTCTTT
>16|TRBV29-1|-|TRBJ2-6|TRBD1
CSVDNRGTSGANVLTF
TGCAGCGTTGATAACAGGGGCACCTCTGGGGCCAACGTCCTGACTTTC
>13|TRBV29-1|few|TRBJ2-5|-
CSVGLQTQETQYF
TGCAGCGTTGGTTTGCAGACCCAAGAGACCCAGTACTTC